This TCR beta chain is from a study of human versus mouse CDR3 diversity and MHC coevolution. CDR3 length: 17 residues. Per the germline V gene, CDR1 is SGHDN and CDR2 is FVKESK. With 6 bases removed from V and 0 bases from J, the gap between germline ends came to 21 bases. Profiled with immunoSEQ multiplex PCR; TCRdb holds only in-frame clones, not every one. This sample yields 75,000 to 90,000 clones, of which 85% to 95% are seen a single time; about 1.5% belongs to the top ten. General study findings and limits: On average, humans showed more CDR3 deletions and insertions than mice. Human T cells underwent selection on six or seven different MHC II alleles.

To note about this clone: Its specificity is unknown.

This rearrangement joins TRBV14 to TRBJ2-7, with D perhaps TRBD1 (6 bases). This clonotype was sampled from a person aged 25-75 years in good health. The source material was naive CD4+ T cells from blood. The subset: CD45RO-negative CD62L-positive naive CD4 T cells. The CDR3 here is CASSPLYGTSSSYEQYF. DNA of the CDR3: TGTGCCAGCAGTCCCCTCTACGGGACATCGAGCTCCTACGAGCAGTACTTC.